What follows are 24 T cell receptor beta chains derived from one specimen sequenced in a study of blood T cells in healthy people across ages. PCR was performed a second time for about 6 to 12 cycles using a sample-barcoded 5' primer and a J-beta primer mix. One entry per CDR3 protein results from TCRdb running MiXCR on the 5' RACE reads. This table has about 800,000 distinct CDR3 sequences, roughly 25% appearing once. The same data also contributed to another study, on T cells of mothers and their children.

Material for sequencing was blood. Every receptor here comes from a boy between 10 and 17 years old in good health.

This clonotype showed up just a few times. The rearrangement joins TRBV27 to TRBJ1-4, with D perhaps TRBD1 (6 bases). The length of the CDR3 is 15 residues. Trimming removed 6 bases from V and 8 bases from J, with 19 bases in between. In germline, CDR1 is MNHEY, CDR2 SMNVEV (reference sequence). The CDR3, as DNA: TGTGCCAGCAGGTGGACAGCTTCCCCTGGGGAAAAACTGTTTTTT. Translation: CASRWTASPGEKLFF.

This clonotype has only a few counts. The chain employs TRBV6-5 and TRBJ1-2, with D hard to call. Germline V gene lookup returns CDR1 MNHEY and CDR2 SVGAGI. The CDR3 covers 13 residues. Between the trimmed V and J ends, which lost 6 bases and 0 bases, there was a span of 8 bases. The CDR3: CASRGRPNYGYTF. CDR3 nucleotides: TGTGCCAGCAGAGGACGACCTAACTATGGCTACACCTTC.

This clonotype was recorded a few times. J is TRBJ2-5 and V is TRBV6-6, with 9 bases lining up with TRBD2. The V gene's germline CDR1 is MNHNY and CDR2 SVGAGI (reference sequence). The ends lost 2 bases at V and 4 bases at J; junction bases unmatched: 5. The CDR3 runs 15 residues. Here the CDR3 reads CASSYDGGGGETQYF. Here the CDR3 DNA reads TGTGCCAGCAGTTACGACGGCGGGGGGGGAGAGACCCAGTACTTC.

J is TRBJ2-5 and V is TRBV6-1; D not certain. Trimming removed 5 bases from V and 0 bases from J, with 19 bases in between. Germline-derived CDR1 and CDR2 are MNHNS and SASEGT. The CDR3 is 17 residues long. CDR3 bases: TGTGCCAGCAGTACAAACCCAGCCGGAGCGAACCAAGAGACCCAGTACTTC. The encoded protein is CASSTNPAGANQETQYF.

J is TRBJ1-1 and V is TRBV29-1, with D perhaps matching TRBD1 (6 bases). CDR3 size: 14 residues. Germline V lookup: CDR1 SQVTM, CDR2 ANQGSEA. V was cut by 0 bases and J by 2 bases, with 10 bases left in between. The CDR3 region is CSVEDPRGNTEAFF. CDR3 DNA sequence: TGCAGCGTTGAAGATCCCAGGGGCAACACTGAAGCTTTCTTT.

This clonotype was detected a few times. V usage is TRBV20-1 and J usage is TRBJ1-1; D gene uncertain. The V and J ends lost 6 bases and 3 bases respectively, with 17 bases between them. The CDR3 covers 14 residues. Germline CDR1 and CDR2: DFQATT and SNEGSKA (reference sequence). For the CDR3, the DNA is TGCAGTGCCAGACCCGTTATGGGGTACACTGAAGCTTTCTTT. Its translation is CSARPVMGYTEAFF.

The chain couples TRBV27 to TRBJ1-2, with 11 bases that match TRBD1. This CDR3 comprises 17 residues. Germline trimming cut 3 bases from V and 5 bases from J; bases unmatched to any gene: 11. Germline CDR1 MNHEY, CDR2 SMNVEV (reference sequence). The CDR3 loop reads CASSFIRTGGHGYGYTF. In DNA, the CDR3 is TGTGCCAGCAGTTTTATCCGGACAGGGGGCCATGGGTATGGCTACACCTTC.

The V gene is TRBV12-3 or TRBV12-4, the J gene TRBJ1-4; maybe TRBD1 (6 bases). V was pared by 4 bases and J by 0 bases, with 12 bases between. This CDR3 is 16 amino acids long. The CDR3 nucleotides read TGTGCCAGCAGTTCCGGGACACCTGCAACTAATGAAAAACTGTTTTTT. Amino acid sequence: CASSSGTPATNEKLFF.

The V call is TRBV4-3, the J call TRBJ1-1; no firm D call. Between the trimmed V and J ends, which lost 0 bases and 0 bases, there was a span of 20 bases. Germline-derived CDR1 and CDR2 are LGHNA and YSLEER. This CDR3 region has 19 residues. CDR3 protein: CASSQDVGRLGTMNTEAFF. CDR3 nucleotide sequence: TGCGCCAGCAGCCAAGATGTTGGACGGTTGGGAACAATGAACACTGAAGCTTTCTTT.

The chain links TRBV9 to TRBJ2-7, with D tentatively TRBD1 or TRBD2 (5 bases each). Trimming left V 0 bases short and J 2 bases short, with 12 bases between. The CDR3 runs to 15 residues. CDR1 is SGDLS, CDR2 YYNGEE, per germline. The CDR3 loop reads CASSVGPGPTYEQYF. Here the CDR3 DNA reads TGTGCCAGCAGCGTAGGGCCGGGGCCAACCTACGAGCAGTACTTC.

The CDR3 loop reads CASSQAPEFRDEKLFF. CDR3 nucleotides: TGCGCCAGCAGCCAAGCCCCAGAGTTTCGGGATGAAAAACTGTTTTTT. The J gene is TRBJ1-4, the V gene TRBV4-1; D is uncertain. The CDR3 extends over 16 amino acids. Trimming pared 1 base from V and 6 bases from J, leaving 15 bases between. From germline, CDR1 is MGHRA and CDR2 YSYEKL.

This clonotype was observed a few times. The DNA of the CDR3 is TGTGCCAGCAGCCCACAGGCGTCAGCGGAGACCCAGTACTTC. This codes for CASSPQASAETQYF. This sequence joins TRBV3-1 and TRBJ2-5; D perhaps matches TRBD1 (5 bases). Germline V gene lookup returns CDR1 LGHDT and CDR2 YNNKEL (reference sequence). CDR3 size: 14 residues. Trimming pared 4 bases from V and 5 bases from J, leaving 14 bases between.

CDR3 sequence reads: CASSSGPTPTNEKLFF. CDR3 in DNA: TGTGCCAGCAGCTCCGGACCGACTCCAACTAATGAAAAACTGTTTTTT. J is TRBJ1-4 and V is TRBV9; no firm D call. CDR1 is SGDLS and CDR2 is YYNGEE in the germline V gene. The CDR3 covers 16 residues. V was shortened by 4 bases and J by 0 bases, with 13 bases between the two germline ends.

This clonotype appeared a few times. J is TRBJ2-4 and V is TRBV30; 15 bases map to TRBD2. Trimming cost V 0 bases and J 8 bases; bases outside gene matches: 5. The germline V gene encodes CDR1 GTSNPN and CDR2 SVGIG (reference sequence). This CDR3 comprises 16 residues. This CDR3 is CAWSVGLAGGPDIQYF. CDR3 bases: TGTGCCTGGAGTGTAGGACTAGCGGGGGGGCCTGACATTCAGTACTTC.

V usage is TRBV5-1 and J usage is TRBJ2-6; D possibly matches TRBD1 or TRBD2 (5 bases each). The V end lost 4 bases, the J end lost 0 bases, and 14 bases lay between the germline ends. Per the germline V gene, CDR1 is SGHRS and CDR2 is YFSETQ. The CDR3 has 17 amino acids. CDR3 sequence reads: CASSRGTFGSGANVLTF. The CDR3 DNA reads TGCGCCAGCAGCCGAGGGACCTTTGGCTCTGGGGCCAACGTCCTGACTTTC.

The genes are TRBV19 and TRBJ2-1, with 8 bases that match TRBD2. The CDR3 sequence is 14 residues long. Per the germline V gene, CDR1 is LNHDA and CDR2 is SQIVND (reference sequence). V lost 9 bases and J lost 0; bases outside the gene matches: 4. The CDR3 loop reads CASGREGSYNEQFF. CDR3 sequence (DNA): TGTGCCAGCGGACGGGAGGGCTCCTACAATGAGCAGTTCTTC.

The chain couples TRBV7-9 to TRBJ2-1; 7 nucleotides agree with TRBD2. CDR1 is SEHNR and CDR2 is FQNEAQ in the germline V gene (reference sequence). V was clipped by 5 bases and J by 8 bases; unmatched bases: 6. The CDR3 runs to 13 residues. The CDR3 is CASSRELAYEQFF. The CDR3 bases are TGTGCCAGCAGCCGAGAACTAGCGTATGAGCAGTTCTTC.

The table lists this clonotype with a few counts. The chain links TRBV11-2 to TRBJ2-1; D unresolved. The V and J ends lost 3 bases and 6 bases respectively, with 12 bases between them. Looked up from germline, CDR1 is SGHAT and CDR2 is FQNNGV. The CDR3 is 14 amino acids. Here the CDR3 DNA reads TGTGCCAGCAGCTTCCCAGGACGTCCCAATGAGCAGTTCTTC. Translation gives CASSFPGRPNEQFF.

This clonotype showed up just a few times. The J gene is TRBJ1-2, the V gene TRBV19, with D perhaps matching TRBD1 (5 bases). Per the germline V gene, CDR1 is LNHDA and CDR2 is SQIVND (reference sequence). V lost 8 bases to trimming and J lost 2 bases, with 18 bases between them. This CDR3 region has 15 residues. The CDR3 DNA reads TGTGCCAGTCAACGGGGCGGCCTGGGGAACTATGGCTACACCTTC. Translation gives CASQRGGLGNYGYTF.

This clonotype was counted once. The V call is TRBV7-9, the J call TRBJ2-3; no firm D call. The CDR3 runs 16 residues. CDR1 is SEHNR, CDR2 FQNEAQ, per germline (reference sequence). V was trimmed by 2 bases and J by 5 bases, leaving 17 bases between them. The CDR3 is CASSLFLGTKGDTQYF. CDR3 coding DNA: TGTGCCAGCAGCTTATTTCTGGGAACTAAGGGAGATACGCAGTATTTT.

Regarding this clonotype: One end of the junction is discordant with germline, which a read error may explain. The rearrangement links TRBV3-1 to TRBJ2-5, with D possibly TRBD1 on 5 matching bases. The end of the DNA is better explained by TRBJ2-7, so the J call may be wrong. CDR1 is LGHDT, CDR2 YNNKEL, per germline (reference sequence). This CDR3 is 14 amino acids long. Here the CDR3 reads CASSRPRQGYEQYF. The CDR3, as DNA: TGCGCCAGCAGCCGCCCCAGGCAGGGCTACGAGCAGTACTTC.

CDR3: CSVAGTSAEETQYF. CDR3 coding DNA: TGCAGCGTGGCGGGGACTAGCGCCGAAGAGACCCAGTACTTC. V and J are TRBV29-1 and TRBJ2-5; TRBD2 matches at 10 bases. Germline V gives CDR1 SQVTM, CDR2 ANQGSEA. The CDR3 extends over 14 amino acids. The junction had 7 bases not matched to a gene; V was cut back by 6 bases and J by 3 bases. The entire variable domain, with the rest obtained from reference TRBV29-1 and TRBJ2-5, is as follows: SAVISQKPSRDICQRGTSLTIQCQVDSQVTMMFWYRQQPGQSLTLIATANQGSEATYESGFVIDKFPISRPNLTFSTLTVSNMSPEDSSIYLCSVAGTSAEETQYFGPGTRLLVL.

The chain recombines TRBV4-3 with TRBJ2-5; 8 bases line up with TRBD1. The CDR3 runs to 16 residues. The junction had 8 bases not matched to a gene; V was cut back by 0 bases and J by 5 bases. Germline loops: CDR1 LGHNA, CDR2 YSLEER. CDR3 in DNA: TGCGCCAGCAGCCAAGAATGGCGGACAGGGAGGGAGACCCAGTACTTC. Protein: CASSQEWRTGRETQYF.

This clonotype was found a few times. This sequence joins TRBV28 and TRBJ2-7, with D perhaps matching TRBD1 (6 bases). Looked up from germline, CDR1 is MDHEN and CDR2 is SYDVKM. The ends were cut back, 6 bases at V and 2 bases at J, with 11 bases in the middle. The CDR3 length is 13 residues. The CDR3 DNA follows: TGTGCCAGCAGCCATGGACAGACCTACGAGCAGTACTTC. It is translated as CASSHGQTYEQYF.